The rows below give T cell receptor beta chains drawn from one sample of a study of monozygotic twins with inflammatory bowel disease. TCRdb re-called the 5' RACE reads and catalogs CDR3 proteins one per entry, DNA excluded. Its table lists more than 300,000 distinct CDR3 sequences. Sequencing used blood. Every receptor here comes from a human donor with ulcerative colitis or Crohn's disease, or a healthy co-twin of an affected twin (not recorded which). The CDR3 runs from the conserved cysteine through the conserved F or W. The order of the fields is J gene, V gene, CDR3 protein.

j_gene: TRBJ2-2; v_gene: TRBV5-1; CDR3aa: CASSFRDFNTGELFF
j_gene: TRBJ2-3; v_gene: TRBV27; CDR3aa: CASSFLAGGTDTQYF
j_gene: TRBJ2-7; v_gene: TRBV20-1; CDR3aa: CSAREITSPYEQYF
j_gene: TRBJ2-1; v_gene: TRBV29-1; CDR3aa: CSVSGGALKYNEQFF
j_gene: TRBJ2-5; v_gene: TRBV11-2; CDR3aa: CASSLLAETQYF
j_gene: TRBJ2-1; v_gene: TRBV9; CDR3aa: CASSVERSGGAGEQFF
j_gene: TRBJ1-4; v_gene: TRBV19; CDR3aa: CASKPTGGKTRANEKLFF
j_gene: TRBJ2-1; v_gene: TRBV3-1; CDR3aa: CASSQRGGPSYNEQFF
j_gene: TRBJ2-7; v_gene: TRBV4-2; CDR3aa: CAGSHGQAYEQYF
j_gene: TRBJ1-2; v_gene: TRBV5-1; CDR3aa: CASSLAVVLGIGYTF
j_gene: TRBJ2-3; v_gene: TRBV7-3; CDR3aa: CASSLEGSLFGPDTQYF
j_gene: TRBJ2-1; v_gene: TRBV5-1; CDR3aa: CASSLIEGLKSYNEQFF
j_gene: TRBJ2-7; v_gene: TRBV7-9; CDR3aa: CASSFGGNSYEQYF
j_gene: TRBJ1-4; v_gene: TRBV20-1; CDR3aa: CSARAPGQHAEKLFF
j_gene: TRBJ2-7; v_gene: TRBV6-2/TRBV6-3; CDR3aa: CASSYVAATEQYF
j_gene: TRBJ1-1; v_gene: TRBV28; CDR3aa: CASSEAGTGGTEAFF
j_gene: TRBJ2-2; v_gene: TRBV7-3; CDR3aa: CASSMDRGIRNTGELFF
j_gene: TRBJ2-4; v_gene: TRBV10-3; CDR3aa: CAISDSTSGGQGIQYF
j_gene: TRBJ1-6; v_gene: TRBV9; CDR3aa: CASSVRPSNSPLHF
j_gene: TRBJ2-2; v_gene: TRBV6-2/TRBV6-3; CDR3aa: CASSYPSSGGLTGELFF
j_gene: TRBJ2-5; v_gene: TRBV25-1; CDR3aa: CASSETPRETQYF
j_gene: TRBJ2-7; v_gene: TRBV6-2/TRBV6-3; CDR3aa: CASSYWREQYF
j_gene: TRBJ2-5; v_gene: TRBV7-2; CDR3aa: CASSRDSEETQYF
j_gene: TRBJ1-1; v_gene: TRBV12-3/TRBV12-4; CDR3aa: CASSLGGEAFF
j_gene: TRBJ2-5; v_gene: TRBV27; CDR3aa: CASSLATQETQYF
j_gene: TRBJ2-7; v_gene: TRBV12-3/TRBV12-4; CDR3aa: CASSLAYGNHEQYF
j_gene: TRBJ1-2; v_gene: TRBV27; CDR3aa: CASSRVGPDYGYTF
j_gene: TRBJ2-7; v_gene: TRBV29-1; CDR3aa: CSVVGQGVYEQYF
j_gene: TRBJ2-1; v_gene: TRBV18; CDR3aa: CASSPRSWESYNEQFF
j_gene: TRBJ2-5; v_gene: TRBV7-2; CDR3aa: CASSRGTQETQYF
j_gene: TRBJ2-1; v_gene: TRBV5-1; CDR3aa: CASSAGDRGLVNEQFF
j_gene: TRBJ2-2; v_gene: TRBV5-6; CDR3aa: CASSWDRNTGELFF
j_gene: TRBJ2-1; v_gene: TRBV12-3/TRBV12-4; CDR3aa: CASRGGTGVAEQFF
j_gene: TRBJ2-2; v_gene: TRBV7-2; CDR3aa: CASSLNRGQNTGELFF
j_gene: TRBJ2-7; v_gene: TRBV28; CDR3aa: CASSLRKGQGARSSYEQYF
j_gene: TRBJ2-5; v_gene: TRBV10-3; CDR3aa: CAISVGAGGKETQYF
j_gene: TRBJ2-1; v_gene: TRBV6-1; CDR3aa: CASSPQRGEANEQFF
j_gene: TRBJ2-2; v_gene: TRBV4-2; CDR3aa: CASSQASGELFF
j_gene: TRBJ2-3; v_gene: TRBV11-1; CDR3aa: CASSFLLQVGDTQYF
j_gene: TRBJ2-7; v_gene: TRBV12-3/TRBV12-4; CDR3aa: CASSGTGDWEQYF
j_gene: TRBJ2-3; v_gene: TRBV7-3; CDR3aa: CASSLRGGGSWTSTDTQYF
j_gene: TRBJ1-6; v_gene: TRBV12-3/TRBV12-4; CDR3aa: CASSPNPGTRTSYNSPLHF
j_gene: TRBJ2-3; v_gene: TRBV5-4; CDR3aa: CASSLAGQALGQYF
j_gene: TRBJ1-5; v_gene: TRBV28; CDR3aa: CASSSPTGGGSNQPQHF
j_gene: TRBJ2-1; v_gene: TRBV29-1; CDR3aa: CSVLDALVVRRGGPIF
j_gene: TRBJ2-3; v_gene: TRBV5-1; CDR3aa: CASSLFSSARTQYF
j_gene: TRBJ2-1; v_gene: TRBV4-2; CDR3aa: CASSQGWDEQFF
j_gene: TRBJ2-2; v_gene: TRBV9; CDR3aa: CASSVGTSNAGELFF
j_gene: TRBJ2-7; v_gene: TRBV6-5; CDR3aa: CASSYQWTGGSYEQYF
j_gene: TRBJ2-6; v_gene: TRBV11-3; CDR3aa: CASSSAHAESGANVLTF
j_gene: TRBJ1-1; v_gene: TRBV5-1; CDR3aa: CASSSTLTDNTEAFF
j_gene: TRBJ2-1; v_gene: TRBV6-1; CDR3aa: CASRTGTSSYNEQFF
j_gene: TRBJ2-5; v_gene: TRBV20-1; CDR3aa: CSARGTETQYF
j_gene: TRBJ2-2; v_gene: TRBV29-1; CDR3aa: CSASGETALLAGELFF
j_gene: TRBJ1-5; v_gene: TRBV7-8; CDR3aa: CASSLGAGGPNQPQHF
j_gene: TRBJ2-3; v_gene: TRBV7-2; CDR3aa: CASSLGVRGTDTQYF
j_gene: TRBJ2-2; v_gene: TRBV20-1; CDR3aa: CSAVPGGRESGELFF